This T cell receptor beta chain was profiled in a study of T cell changes during pregnancy in multiple sclerosis. This CDR3 has 16 amino acids. The germline V gene encodes CDR1 SGHTA and CDR2 FQGNSA. Trimming cost V 0 bases and J 3 bases; bases outside gene matches: 4. Assay used: immunoSEQ multiplex PCR; TCRdb lists only in-frame clones, some missing. The repertoire consists of some 95,000 clones, with 85% to 95% occurring once and the leading ten covering 2.6%. Source: peripheral blood, taken in the first trimester of pregnancy. The J gene is TRBJ2-7, the V gene TRBV7-2; the match to TRBD2 covers 11 bases. This receptor was identified in a female donor with multiple sclerosis, enrolled in a pregnancy study. This CDR3 is CASSLAGTSGNYEQYF. DNA for the CDR3: TGTGCCAGCAGCTTAGCGGGGACTAGCGGAAACTACGAGCAGTACTTC.